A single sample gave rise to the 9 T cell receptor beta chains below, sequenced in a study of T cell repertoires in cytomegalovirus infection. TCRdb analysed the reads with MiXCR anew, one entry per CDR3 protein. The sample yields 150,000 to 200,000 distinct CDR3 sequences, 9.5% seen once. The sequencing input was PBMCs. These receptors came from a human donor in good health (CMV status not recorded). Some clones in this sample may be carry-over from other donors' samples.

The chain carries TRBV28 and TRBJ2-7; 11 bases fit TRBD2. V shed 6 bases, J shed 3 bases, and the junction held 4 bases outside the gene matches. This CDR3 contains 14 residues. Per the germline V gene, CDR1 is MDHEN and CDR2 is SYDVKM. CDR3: CASSGTSGDYEQYF. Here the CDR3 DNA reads TGTGCCAGCAGCGGGACTAGCGGTGACTACGAGCAGTACTTC. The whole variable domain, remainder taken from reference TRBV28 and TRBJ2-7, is DVKVTQSSRYLVKRTGEKVFLECVQDMDHENMFWYRQDPGLGLRLIYFSYDVKMKEKGDIPEGYSVSREKKERFSLILESASTNQTSMYLCASSGTSGDYEQYFGPGTRLTVT.

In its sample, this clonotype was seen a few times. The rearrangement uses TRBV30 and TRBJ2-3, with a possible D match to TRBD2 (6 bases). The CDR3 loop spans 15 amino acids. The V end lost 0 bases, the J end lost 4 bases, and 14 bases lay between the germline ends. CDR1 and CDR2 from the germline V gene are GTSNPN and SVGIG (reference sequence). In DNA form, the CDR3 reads TGTGCCTGGAGTGTACCTGGTCCTAGCGCAGATACGCAGTATTTT. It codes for CAWSVPGPSADTQYF.

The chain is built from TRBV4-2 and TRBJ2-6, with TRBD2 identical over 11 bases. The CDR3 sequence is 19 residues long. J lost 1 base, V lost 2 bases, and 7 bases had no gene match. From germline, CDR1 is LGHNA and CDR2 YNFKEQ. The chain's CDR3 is CASSQSIAGGLSGANVLTF. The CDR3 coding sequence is TGTGCCAGCAGCCAATCTATAGCGGGAGGGCTATCTGGGGCCAACGTCCTGACTTTC.

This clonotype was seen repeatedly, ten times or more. The CDR3 spells CAISDGLQGVFAGEQEQYF. CDR3 DNA: TGTGCCATCAGTGATGGGTTACAGGGGGTTTTCGCGGGAGAACAAGAGCAGTACTTC. V and J are TRBV10-3 and TRBJ2-7, with D perhaps matching TRBD1 (8 bases). V shed 3 bases and J shed 7 bases, with 31 bases lying between them. The CDR3 length is 19 residues. Germline V gives CDR1 ENHRY, CDR2 SYGVKD.

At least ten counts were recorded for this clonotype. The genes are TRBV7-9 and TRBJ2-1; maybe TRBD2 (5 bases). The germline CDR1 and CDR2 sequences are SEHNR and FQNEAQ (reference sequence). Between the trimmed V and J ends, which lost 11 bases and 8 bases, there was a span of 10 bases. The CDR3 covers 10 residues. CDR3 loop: CAGEGDEQFF. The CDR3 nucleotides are TGTGCCGGTGAGGGCGATGAGCAGTTCTTC.

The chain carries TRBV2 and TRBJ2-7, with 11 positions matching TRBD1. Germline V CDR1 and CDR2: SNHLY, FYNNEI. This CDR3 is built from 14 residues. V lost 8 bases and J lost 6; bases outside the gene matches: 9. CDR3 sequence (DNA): TGTGCCAGCTGTTCCGGGACAGGGGGTTTCGAGCAGTACTTC. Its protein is CASCSGTGGFEQYF.

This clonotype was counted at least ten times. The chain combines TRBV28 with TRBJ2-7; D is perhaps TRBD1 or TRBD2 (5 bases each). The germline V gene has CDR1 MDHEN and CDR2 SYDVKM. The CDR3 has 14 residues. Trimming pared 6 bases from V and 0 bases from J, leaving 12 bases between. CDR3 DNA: TGTGCCAGCAGGCCCGGGACCAACTCCTACGAGCAGTACTTC. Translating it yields CASRPGTNSYEQYF.

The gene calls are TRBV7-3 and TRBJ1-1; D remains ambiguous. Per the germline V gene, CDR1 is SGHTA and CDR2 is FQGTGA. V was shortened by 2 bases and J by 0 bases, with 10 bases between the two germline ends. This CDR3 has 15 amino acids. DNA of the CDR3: TGTGCCAGCAGCTTATATGGGGTCATGAACACTGAAGCTTTCTTT. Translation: CASSLYGVMNTEAFF.

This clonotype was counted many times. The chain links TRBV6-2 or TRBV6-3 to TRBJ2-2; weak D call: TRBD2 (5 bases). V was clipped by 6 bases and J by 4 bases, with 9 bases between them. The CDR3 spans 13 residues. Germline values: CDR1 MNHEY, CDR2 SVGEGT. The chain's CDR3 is CASRLGSTGELFF. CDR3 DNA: TGTGCCAGCAGACTGGGGAGCACCGGGGAGCTGTTTTTT.